The following is a T cell receptor (beta chain) sequence with its context. This sample is part of a study of blood T cell repertoires in COVID-19. Study details: COVID-19 samples, acute and convalescent, were from the United States, Italy and Spain.

The CDR3 consists of 14 residues. CDR1 and CDR2 from the germline V gene are LGHDT and YNNKEL (reference sequence). V dropped 2 bases and J dropped 1 base, with 8 bases sitting between them. Per the original data handling: Amplification from reference gene primers served as the basis for estimated nucleated cell counts. Produced via immunoSEQ multiplex PCR; TCRdb's table is partial and in-frame only. Clone size and the V and J calls come from that table; the DNA yielded D and trimming. The sample carries approximately 530,000 clones, roughly nine tenths recorded once. Sample: peripheral blood. The TCR comes from a woman between 50 and 59 years old with COVID-19, enrolled during active disease. The chain links TRBV3-1 (or the pseudogene TRBV3-2) to TRBJ1-1; D gene ambiguous. In DNA, the CDR3 is TGTGCCAGCAGCCAACAGGATTCGAACACTGAAGCTTTCTTT. This encodes CASSQQDSNTEAFF.